A selection of T cell receptor beta chains follows, all from one sample in a study of shared clonotypes between healthy human individuals. Libraries were prepared by immunoSEQ multiplex PCR; TCRdb keeps only in-frame clonotypes and omits some of them. The profile covers 95,000 to 120,000 clones, with about 70% appearing a single time and around 26% taken by the ten largest. Specimen: memory CD8+ T cells sorted from blood. The receptors were sampled from a woman in her twenties or thirties in good health. Each CDR3 is given with its conserved first and last residue.

V: TRBV6-4
CDR3: CASGEGPTGELFF

V: TRBV6-5
CDR3: CASSSGLATYEQYF

V: TRBV28
CDR3: CATGQGTDGYTF

V: TRBV6-5
CDR3: CASAVAADINNEQFF

V: TRBV5-1
CDR3: CASSLEGGYNEQFF

V: TRBV7-9
CDR3: CASSLGLTDNEQFF

V: TRBV10-3
CDR3: CAISESRATSEKLFF

V: TRBV15
CDR3: CATSAQQGPAYEQYF

V: TRBV10-2
CDR3: CASSESSTDFYEQYF

V: TRBV16
CDR3: CASSSRLAGFQETQYF

V: TRBV27
CDR3: CASSSSQTESYEQYF

V: TRBV29-1
CDR3: CSVDQGDYREQYF

V: TRBV15
CDR3: CATSINFRTDGYTF

V: TRBV6-1
CDR3: CASSEEEGGNQPQHF

V: TRBV29-1
CDR3: CSVEPPGGQQFF

V: TRBV5-4
CDR3: CASSLEAGRDTQYF

V: TRBV6-6
CDR3: CASNGVSGANVLTF

V: TRBV21-1
CDR3: CASTRARNTEAFF

V: TRBV5-1
CDR3: CASSLVTRGFSSYEQYF

V: TRBV29-1
CDR3: CSVDHEAGNEQYF

V: TRBV6-5
CDR3: CASSYVSQPIGELFF

V: TRBV4-1
CDR3: CASSQVIQPLGGDTQYF

V: TRBV7-9
CDR3: CASSPRQYSGANVLTF

V: TRBV27
CDR3: CASSGQGDDTQYF

V: TRBV11-2
CDR3: CASSSKGAYEKLFF

V: TRBV27
CDR3: CASSLVRSGDEQFF

V: TRBV10-2
CDR3: CASRQQGFGANVLTF

V: TRBV1
CDR3: CTSRIVCRAQSRANVLTF

V: TRBV6-1
CDR3: CASSDTQRWGYTF

V: TRBV10-3
CDR3: CAISKPRDRFLYGYTF

V: TRBV6-1
CDR3: CASTPEGQPQHF

V: TRBV25-1
CDR3: CASSTGTSGRGEQFF

V: TRBV6-6
CDR3: CASSWVHGYTF

V: TRBV7-8
CDR3: CASSFDRSYGYTF

V: TRBV6-4
CDR3: CASSYSLQGNNEQFF

V: TRBV19
CDR3: CASSQLQDTYNEQFF

V: TRBV6-4
CDR3: CASSESLDGMGTQYF

V: TRBV6-1
CDR3: CASSGTENTEAFF

V: TRBV4-1
CDR3: CASSHRNDFGYTF

V: TRBV27
CDR3: CASSRGTNDEQYF